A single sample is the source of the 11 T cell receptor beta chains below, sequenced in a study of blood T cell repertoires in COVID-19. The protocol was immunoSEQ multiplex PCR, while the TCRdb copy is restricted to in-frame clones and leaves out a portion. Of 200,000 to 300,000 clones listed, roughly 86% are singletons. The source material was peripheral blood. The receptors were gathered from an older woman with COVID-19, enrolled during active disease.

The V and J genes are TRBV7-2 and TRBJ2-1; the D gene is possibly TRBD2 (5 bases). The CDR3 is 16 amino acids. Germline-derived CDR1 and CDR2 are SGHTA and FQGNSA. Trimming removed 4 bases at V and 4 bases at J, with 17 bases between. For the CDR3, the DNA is TGTGCCAGCAGCTCAGTTAGGAGCGGAAGTTACAATGAGCAGTTCTTC. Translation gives CASSSVRSGSYNEQFF.

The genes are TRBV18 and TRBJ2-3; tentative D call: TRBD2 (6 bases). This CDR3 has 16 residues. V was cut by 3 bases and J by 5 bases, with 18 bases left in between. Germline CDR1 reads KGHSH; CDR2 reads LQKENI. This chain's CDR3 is CASSPGGLYPQDTQYF. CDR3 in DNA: TGTGCCAGCTCACCGGGGGGACTCTACCCCCAAGATACGCAGTATTTT. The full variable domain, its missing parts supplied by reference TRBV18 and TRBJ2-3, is NAGVMQNPRHLVRRRGQEARLRCSPMKGHSHVYWYRQLPEEGLKFMVYLQKENIIDESGMPKERFSAEFPKEGPSILRIQQVVRGDSAAYFCASSPGGLYPQDTQYFGPGTRLTVL.

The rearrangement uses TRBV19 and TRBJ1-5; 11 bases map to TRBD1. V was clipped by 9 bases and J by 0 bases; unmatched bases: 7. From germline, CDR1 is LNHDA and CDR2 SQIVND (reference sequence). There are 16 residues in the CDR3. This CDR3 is CASRDRGSVSNQPQHF. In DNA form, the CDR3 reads TGTGCCAGCCGGGACAGGGGGTCGGTTAGCAATCAGCCCCAGCATTTT.

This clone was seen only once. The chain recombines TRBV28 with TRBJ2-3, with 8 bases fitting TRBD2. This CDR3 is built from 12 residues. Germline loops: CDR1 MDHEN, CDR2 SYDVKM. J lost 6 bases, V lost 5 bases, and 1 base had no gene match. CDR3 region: CASSLAGDTQYF. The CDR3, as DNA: TGTGCCAGCAGTCTAGCGGGCGATACGCAGTATTTT.

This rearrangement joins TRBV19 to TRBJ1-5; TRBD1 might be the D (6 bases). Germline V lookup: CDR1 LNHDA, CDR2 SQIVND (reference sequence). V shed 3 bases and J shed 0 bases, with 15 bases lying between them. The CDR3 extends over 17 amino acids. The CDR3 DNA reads TGTGCCAGTAGTATGAGGGGCAGGGGAAATAGCAATCAGCCCCAGCATTTT. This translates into CASSMRGRGNSNQPQHF.

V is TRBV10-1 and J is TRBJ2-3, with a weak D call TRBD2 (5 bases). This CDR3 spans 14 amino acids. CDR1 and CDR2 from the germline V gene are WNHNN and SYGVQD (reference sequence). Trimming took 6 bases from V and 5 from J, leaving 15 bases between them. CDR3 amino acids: CASRLASRGDTQYF. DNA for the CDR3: TGCGCCAGCAGGTTGGCTAGCCGAGGAGATACGCAGTATTTT.

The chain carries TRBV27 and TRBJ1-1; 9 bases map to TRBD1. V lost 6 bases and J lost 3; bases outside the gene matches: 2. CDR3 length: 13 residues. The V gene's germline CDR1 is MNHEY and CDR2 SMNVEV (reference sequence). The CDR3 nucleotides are TGTGCCAGCAGGGGACAGGGTGACACTGAAGCTTTCTTT. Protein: CASRGQGDTEAFF.

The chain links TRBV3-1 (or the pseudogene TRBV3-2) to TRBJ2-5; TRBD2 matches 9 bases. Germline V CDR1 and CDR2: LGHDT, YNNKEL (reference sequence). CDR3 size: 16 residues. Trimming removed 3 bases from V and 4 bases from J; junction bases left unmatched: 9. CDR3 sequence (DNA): TGTGCCAGCAGCCAGTTGCTAGCGGGGACGGGAGAGACCCAGTACTTC. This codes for CASSQLLAGTGETQYF.

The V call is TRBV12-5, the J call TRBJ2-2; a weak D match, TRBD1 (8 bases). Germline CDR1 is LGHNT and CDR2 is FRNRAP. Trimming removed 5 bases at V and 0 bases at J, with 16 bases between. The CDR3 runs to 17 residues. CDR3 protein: CASGLTGGAANTGELFF. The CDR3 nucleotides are TGTGCTAGTGGTCTAACAGGGGGGGCGGCGAACACCGGGGAGCTGTTTTTT.

CDR3 protein: CASSDGGTGELFF. Here the CDR3 DNA reads TGCGCCAGCAGTGATGGAGGCACCGGGGAGCTGTTTTTT. This chain joins TRBV10-1 and TRBJ2-2; D perhaps matches TRBD2 (5 bases). The V gene's germline CDR1 is WNHNN and CDR2 SYGVQD (reference sequence). Trimming stripped 3 bases from V and 4 bases from J, with 6 bases between. CDR3 length: 13 residues.

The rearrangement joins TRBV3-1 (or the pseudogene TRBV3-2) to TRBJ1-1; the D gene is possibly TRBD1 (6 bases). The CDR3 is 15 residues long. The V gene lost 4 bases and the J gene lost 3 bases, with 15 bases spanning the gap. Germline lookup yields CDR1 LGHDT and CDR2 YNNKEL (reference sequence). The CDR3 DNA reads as TGTGCCAGCAGCCGGGGGGGGCCAGCGTACACTGAAGCTTTCTTT. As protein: CASSRGGPAYTEAFF.